A selection of T cell receptor beta chains follows, all from one sample in a study of Graves' ophthalmopathy and Graves' hyperthyroidism. TCRdb recomputed calls from the multiplex PCR reads with MiXCR, one row per CDR3 protein. Counted here are 150,000 to 200,000 distinct CDR3 sequences, over 35% occurring once; the ten biggest clones make up around 5.8%. The material sequenced was peripheral blood. These receptors all stem from a woman aged 40 to 55 with Graves' ophthalmopathy. The CDR3 runs from the conserved cysteine through the conserved F or W. The order of the fields is clone size, V gene, J gene, D gene, CDR3 DNA, CDR3 protein. D genes are given only for firm matches. The size field is filled for only some rows; it gives once, few, many or a size class.

>many|TRBV19|TRBJ2-5|TRBD1
TGTGCCAGTAGTATACAAGGACAGGTTGCGGAGACCCAGTACTTC
CASSIQGQVAETQYF
>many|TRBV7-9|TRBJ1-2|NA
TGTGCCAGCAGCTTACCCTGGACAACTAACTATGGCTACACCTTC
CASSLPWTTNYGYTF
>NA|TRBV7-2|TRBJ2-7|TRBD1
TGTGCCAGCAGCTTTAATGGACAGGTGCAGTACTTC
CASSFNGQVQYF
>NA|TRBV19|TRBJ1-5|NA
TGTGCCAGCACATGGGGCGAGAATCAGCCCCAGCATTTT
CASTWGENQPQHF
>NA|TRBV12-3/TRBV12-4|TRBJ1-5|NA
TGTGCCAGCAGTTTAGTAGGGGCCGACAGTGGATATCAGCCCCAGCATTTT
CASSLVGADSGYQPQHF
>many|TRBV6-5|TRBJ2-7|TRBD1
TGTGCCAGCAGTATTGGACAGGGAGGCTACGAGCAGTACTTC
CASSIGQGGYEQYF
>NA|TRBV28|TRBJ2-7|NA
TGTGCCAGCAATCTCGGCTACGAGCAGTACTTC
CASNLGYEQYF
>NA|TRBV6-2/TRBV6-3|TRBJ1-2|NA
TGTGCCAGCCGGGACATGGACTACTATGGCTACACCTTC
CASRDMDYYGYTF
>many|TRBV20-1|TRBJ1-5|NA
TGCAGTGCTAGTGGAGATTGGGGCAATCAGCCCCAGCATTTT
CSASGDWGNQPQHF
>many|TRBV9|TRBJ2-7|NA
TGTGCCAGCAGCGACCGGACAGTTGAACATTCCTACGAGCAGTACTTC
CASSDRTVEHSYEQYF